This T cell receptor beta chain was recovered during a study of regulatory T cells in long-lasting Graves disease. Regarding the study as a whole: TCR diversity was lower in persistent Graves' patients (versus newly diagnosed ones). Persistent disease preferred TRBV28, TRBJ1-2 and TRBJ2-5; new disease, TRBV20-1 and TRBJ2-1.

In building TCR beta libraries, iRepertoire HTBI primers were used together with Arm-PCR of CDR3 regions. TCRdb re-derived calls from the multiplex PCR reads in MiXCR, one entry per CDR3 protein. Here the sample spans 400,000 to 600,000 distinct CDR3 sequences, 20% to 25% being singletons. This clonotype showed up many times. Its antigen remains unknown. The junction had 4 bases not matched to a gene; V was cut back by 1 base and J by 2 bases. Germline CDR1 and CDR2: MDHEN and SYDVKM. CDR3 length: 16 residues. Described time point: persistent/refractory GD, antithyroid drugs over 5 years with positive TRAb. The TCR library was made from RNA that had been extracted from PBMCs in TRIzol.

This material consisted of peripheral blood mononuclear cells (PBMCs), taken when the disease was refractory, from a patient treated with antithyroid drugs. This rearrangement joins TRBV28 to TRBJ1-5, with 8 bases fitting TRBD1. The TCR originated in a female donor with Graves disease. CDR3 sequence reads: CASSLFPGQGNQPQHF. DNA for the CDR3: TGTGCCAGCAGTTTATTCCCGGGACAGGGCAATCAGCCCCAGCATTTT.